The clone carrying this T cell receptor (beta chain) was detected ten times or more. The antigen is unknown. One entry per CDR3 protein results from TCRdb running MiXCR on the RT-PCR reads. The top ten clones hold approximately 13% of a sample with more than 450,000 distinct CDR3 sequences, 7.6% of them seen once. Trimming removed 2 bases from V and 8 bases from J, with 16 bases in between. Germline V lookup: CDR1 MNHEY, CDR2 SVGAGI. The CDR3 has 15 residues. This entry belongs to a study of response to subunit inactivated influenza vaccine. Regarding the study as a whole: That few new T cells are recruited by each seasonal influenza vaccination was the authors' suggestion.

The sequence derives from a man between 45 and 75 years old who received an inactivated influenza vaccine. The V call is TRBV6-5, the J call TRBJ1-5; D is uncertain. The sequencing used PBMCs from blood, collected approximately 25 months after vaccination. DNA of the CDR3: TGTGCCAGCAGTTACGGCTATCCCGAAGGTGAGCCCCAGCATTTT. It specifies CASSYGYPEGEPQHF.